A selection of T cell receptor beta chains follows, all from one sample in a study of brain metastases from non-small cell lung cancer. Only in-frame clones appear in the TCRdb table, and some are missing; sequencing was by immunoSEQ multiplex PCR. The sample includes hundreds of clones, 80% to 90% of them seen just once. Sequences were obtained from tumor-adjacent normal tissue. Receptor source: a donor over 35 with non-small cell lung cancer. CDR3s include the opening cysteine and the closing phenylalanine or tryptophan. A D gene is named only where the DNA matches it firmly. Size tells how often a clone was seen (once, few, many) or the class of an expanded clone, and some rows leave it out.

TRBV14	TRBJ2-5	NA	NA	CASSQDSSLAGHQETQYF	TGTGCCAGCAGCCAAGATTCGTCCCTAGCAGGTCATCAAGAGACCCAGTACTTC
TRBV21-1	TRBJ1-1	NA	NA	CASRQPVATIRTEAFF	TGTGCCAGCAGGCAGCCCGTAGCTACAATTCGCACTGAAGCTTTCTTT
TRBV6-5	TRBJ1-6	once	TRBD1	CASSSGTGAIIHPLHF	TGTGCCAGCAGTTCCGGGACAGGGGCTATAATTCACCCCCTCCACTTT
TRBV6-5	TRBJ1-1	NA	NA	CASSYQGNTEAFF	TGTGCCAGCAGTTATCAGGGGAACACTGAAGCTTTCTTT
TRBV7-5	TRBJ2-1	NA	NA	CVRSCTSRPYNEQFF	TGTGTCAGAAGCTGTACTAGTAGACCTTACAATGAGCAGTTCTTC
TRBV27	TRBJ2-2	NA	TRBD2	CTSSFRASGTGELFF	TGTACCAGCAGTTTTCGGGCTAGCGGGACCGGAGAGCTGTTTTTT
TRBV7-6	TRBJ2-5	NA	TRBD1	CASSRTDRGGETQYF	TGTGCCAGCAGCCGAACCGACAGGGGCGGGGAGACCCAGTACTTC
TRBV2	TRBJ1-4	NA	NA	CASSESRATNEKLFF	TGTGCCAGCAGTGAAAGCCGGGCAACTAATGAAAAACTGTTTTTT
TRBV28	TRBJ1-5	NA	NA	CASSYRAGNQPQHF	TGTGCCAGCAGCTACAGGGCTGGCAATCAGCCCCAGCATTTT
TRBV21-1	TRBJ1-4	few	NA	CASSKERGLNEKLFF	TGTGCCAGCAGCAAAGAACGAGGTTTAAATGAAAAACTGTTTTTT
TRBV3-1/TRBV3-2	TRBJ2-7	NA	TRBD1	CASSRGQGGQYF	TGTGCCAGCAGCCGTGGACAGGGTGGGCAGTACTTC
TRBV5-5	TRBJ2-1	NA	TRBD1	CVSSSQGAYNEQFF	TGTGTCAGCAGCTCACAGGGGGCCTACAATGAGCAGTTCTTC
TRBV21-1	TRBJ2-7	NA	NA	CASSKRDREDRHEQYF	TGTGCCAGCAGCAAACGGGACAGGGAGGATAGGCACGAGCAGTACTTC
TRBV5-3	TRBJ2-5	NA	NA	CARSLPPGGVETQYF	TGTGCCAGAAGCCTCCCCCCTGGAGGGGTAGAGACCCAGTACTTC
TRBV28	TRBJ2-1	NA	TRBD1	CASRVRDRRYNEQFF	TGTGCCAGCAGAGTCCGGGACAGGAGGTACAATGAGCAGTTCTTC
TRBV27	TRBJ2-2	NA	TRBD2	CASSPGTSGKGTGELFF	TGTGCCAGCAGTCCCGGGACTAGCGGAAAGGGGACCGGGGAGCTGTTTTTT
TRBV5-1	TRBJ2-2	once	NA	CASSLAPGYGELFF	TGCGCCAGCAGCTTGGCCCCAGGGTACGGGGAGCTGTTTTTT
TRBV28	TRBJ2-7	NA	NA	CASRSGPSSYEQYF	TGTGCCAGCAGATCGGGACCCAGCTCCTACGAGCAGTACTTC
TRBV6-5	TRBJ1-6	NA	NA	CASTQQGGSPLHF	TGTGCCAGCACCCAACAGGGAGGATCACCCCTCCACTTT
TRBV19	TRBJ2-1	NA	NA	CASSLFGGGDNEQFF	TGTGCCAGTAGTTTATTTGGTGGGGGCGACAATGAGCAGTTCTTC
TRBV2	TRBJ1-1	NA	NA	CASSENWGTEAFF	TGTGCCAGCAGTGAAAACTGGGGGACCGAAGCTTTCTTT
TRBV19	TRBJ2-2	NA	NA	CASRTTRLGFDGELFF	TGTGCCAGTAGGACTACTAGACTTGGTTTTGACGGGGAGCTGTTTTTT
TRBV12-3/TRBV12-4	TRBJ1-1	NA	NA	CASRYRENTEAFF	TGTGCCAGCAGATACAGGGAAAACACTGAAGCTTTCTTT
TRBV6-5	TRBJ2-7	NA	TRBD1	CASRETGGRGEQYF	TGTGCCAGCAGAGAGACAGGGGGCCGGGGGGAGCAGTACTTC
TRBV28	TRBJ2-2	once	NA	CASSLFASGGNTGELFF	TGTGCCAGCAGTTTATTCGCCAGCGGTGGGAACACCGGGGAGCTGTTTTTT
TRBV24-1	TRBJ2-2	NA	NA	CATSDETWGELFF	TGTGCCACCAGTGACGAGACCTGGGGGGAGCTGTTTTTT
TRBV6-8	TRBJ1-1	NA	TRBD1	CASSVRDREKNTEAFF	TGTGCCAGCAGTGTCCGGGACAGAGAAAAGAACACTGAAGCTTTCTTT
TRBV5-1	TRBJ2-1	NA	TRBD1	CASSLAAPQGALYNEQFF	TGCGCCAGCAGCTTGGCGGCCCCACAGGGGGCCCTCTACAATGAGCAGTTCTTC
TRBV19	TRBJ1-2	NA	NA	CASSIGLRDPYGYTF	TGTGCCAGTAGCATCGGCCTACGGGACCCCTATGGCTACACCTTC
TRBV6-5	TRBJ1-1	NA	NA	CASRAEGGASTEAFF	TGTGCCAGCAGAGCGGAGGGGGGAGCAAGCACTGAAGCTTTCTTT
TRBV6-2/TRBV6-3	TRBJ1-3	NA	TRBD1	CASSLRTGRPGNIIYF	TGTGCCAGCAGCCTTAGGACAGGGAGACCTGGAAACATCATATATTTT
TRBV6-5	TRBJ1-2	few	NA	CASAGSNYGYTF	TGTGCCAGCGCAGGGTCTAACTATGGCTACACCTTC
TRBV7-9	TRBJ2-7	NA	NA	CASSADSLFPNEQYF	TGTGCCAGCAGCGCAGACAGCCTGTTTCCTAACGAGCAGTACTTC
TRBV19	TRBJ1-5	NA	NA	CASSNMGGAGNQPQHF	TGTGCCAGTTCCAATATGGGGGGAGCCGGCAATCAGCCCCAGCATTTT
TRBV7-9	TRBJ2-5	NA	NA	CASSLGGGAGETQYF	TGTGCCAGCAGCTTAGGTGGGGGGGCCGGAGAGACCCAGTACTTC
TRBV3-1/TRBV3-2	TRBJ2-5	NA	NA	CASGGALEETQYF	TGTGCCAGCGGGGGGGCCCTGGAAGAGACCCAGTACTTC
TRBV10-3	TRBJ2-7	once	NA	CAIRGDLSSYEQYF	TGTGCCATCAGGGGGGACCTGAGCTCCTACGAGCAGTACTTC
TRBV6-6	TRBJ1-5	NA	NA	CASSYGNQPQHF	TGTGCCAGCAGTTACGGTAATCAGCCCCAGCATTTT
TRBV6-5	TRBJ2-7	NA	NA	CASRRNRAASYEQYF	TGTGCCAGCAGGCGGAACAGGGCGGCGTCCTACGAGCAGTACTTC
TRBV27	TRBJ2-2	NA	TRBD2	CASSGGTSGRLNTGELFF	TGTGCCAGCAGTGGGGGGACTAGCGGGAGGCTCAACACCGGGGAGCTGTTTTTT
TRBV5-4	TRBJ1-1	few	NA	CASSPRGGLLTFF	TGTGCCAGCAGCCCCAGGGGTGGATTATTAACTTTCTTT
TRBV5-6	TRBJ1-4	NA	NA	CASSRAWGYEEKLFF	TGTGCCAGCAGCCGTGCTTGGGGATATGAAGAAAAACTGTTTTTT
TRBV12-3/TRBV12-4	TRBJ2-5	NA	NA	CASSLSPLETQYF	TGTGCCAGCAGTTTATCCCCCCTGGAGACCCAGTACTTC
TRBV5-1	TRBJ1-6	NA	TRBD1	CASSAGQTNSPLHF	TGCGCCAGCAGCGCGGGACAGACTAATTCACCCCTCCACTTT
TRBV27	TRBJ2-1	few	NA	CASSFSGRNEQFF	TGTGCCAGCAGTTTCTCAGGGAGGAATGAGCAGTTCTTC
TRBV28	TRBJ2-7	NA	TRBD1	CASSPFRDRGYEQYF	TGTGCCAGCAGTCCGTTCCGGGACAGGGGATACGAGCAGTACTTC
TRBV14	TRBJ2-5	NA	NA	CASSQERETQYF	TGTGCCAGCAGCCAAGAACGGGAGACCCAGTACTTC
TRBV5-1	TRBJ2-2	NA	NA	CASSLVSADNTGELFF	TGCGCCAGCAGCTTGGTTTCGGCAGACAACACCGGGGAGCTGTTTTTT
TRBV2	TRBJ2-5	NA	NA	CASSELATKETQYF	TGTGCCAGCAGTGAACTTGCGACTAAAGAGACCCAGTACTTC
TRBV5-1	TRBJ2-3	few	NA	CASSYGQPTSTDTQYF	TGCGCCAGCAGCTATGGACAGCCTACCAGCACAGATACGCAGTATTTT
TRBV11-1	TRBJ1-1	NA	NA	CASSRLRAGNTEAFF	TGTGCCAGCAGCCGATTACGTGCAGGGAACACTGAAGCTTTCTTT
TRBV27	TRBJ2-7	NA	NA	CASGAFYEQYF	TGTGCCAGCGGGGCCTTCTACGAGCAGTACTTC
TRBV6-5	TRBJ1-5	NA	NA	CASSYARGNQPQHF	TGTGCCAGCAGTTACGCCCGTGGCAATCAGCCCCAGCATTTT
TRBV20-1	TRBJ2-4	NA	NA	CSAGGVGIQYF	TGCAGTGCAGGGGGGGTCGGCATTCAGTACTTC